This T cell receptor (beta chain) was documented in a study of T-cell memory formation after mild COVID-19. Libraries for TCRalpha and TCRbeta carried sample barcodes and unique molecular identifiers via 5'RACE. MiXCR, run by TCRdb on the 5' RACE reads, gives a single entry per CDR3 protein. The sample carries hundreds of thousands of distinct CDR3 sequences, roughly 8.2% recorded once. Trimming removed 6 bases from V and 7 bases from J, with 13 bases in between. The CDR3 runs to 13 residues. This chain uses TRBV12-3 or TRBV12-4 with TRBJ1-3; maybe TRBD1 (6 bases). This clonotype originated in a man younger than 35 who had mild COVID-19 (a few samples of this study predate the infection). Cell type and time point are not known. The sample consisted of PBMCs or a T cell subset sorted from them (not recorded which). The CDR3 spells CASRKQGRNTIYF. The CDR3 DNA reads TGTGCCAGCAGGAAGCAGGGGCGGAACACCATATATTTT.